The present entry profiles one TCR beta chain with its context. This specimen comes from a study of blood T cell repertoires in COVID-19. Sequenced by immunoSEQ multiplex PCR; TCRdb stores in-frame clones only, minus some. The sample contains around 190,000 clones, more than 75% of which appear only once. Trimming cost V 5 bases and J 4 bases, with 9 bases left between them. There are 13 residues in the CDR3. Germline V gene data show CDR1 as SGHRS and CDR2 as YFSETQ. Sequences were obtained from peripheral blood. The V gene is TRBV5-1, the J gene TRBJ1-4, with D hard to call. The TCR originated in a human donor in a cohort sampled during active COVID-19. CDR3 region: CASSSRDNEKLFF. Written as DNA, the CDR3 is TGCGCCAGCAGTTCCCGGGATAATGAAAAACTGTTTTTT.